The 16 T cell receptor beta chains reported below all come from one sample, sequenced in a study of naive CD8 T cells in extremely preterm neonates. Measured with immunoSEQ multiplex PCR; TCRdb has only the in-frame clones, and not every one. The sample consists of thousands of clones, around 97% of them appearing once. The source material was naive CD8+ T cells from blood. The receptor set was obtained from a human donor in good health.

This chain uses TRBV6-8 with TRBJ1-2; TRBD1 might be the D (6 bases). The CDR3 contains 13 residues. The ends were cut back, 6 bases at V and 6 bases at J, with 14 bases in the middle. CDR1 is MNHGY, CDR2 SAAAGT, per germline. DNA for the CDR3: TGTGCCAGCAGCCAGGGACATTTACATGGCTACACCTTC. Residues: CASSQGHLHGYTF.

This clone appeared a single time. The chain combines TRBV5-6 with TRBJ2-1; tentatively, D is TRBD1 (5 bases). Germline V gene sequence: CDR1 SGHDT, CDR2 YYEEEE. The CDR3 contains 12 residues. The V gene lost 4 bases and the J gene lost 9 bases, with 11 bases spanning the gap. CDR3 DNA: TGTGCCAGCAGCCGATGGGGCCTTGAGCAGTTCTTC. Protein: CASSRWGLEQFF.

The V and J genes are TRBV6-5 and TRBJ2-3; TRBD1 might be the D (8 bases). The germline gives CDR1 MNHEY, CDR2 SVGAGI. There are 16 residues in the CDR3. The V and J ends lost 4 bases and 4 bases respectively, with 18 bases between them. The CDR3 coding sequence is TGTGCCAGCAGTTCACCCCGACAGGGGAGGGCAGATACGCAGTATTTT. It yields the protein CASSSPRQGRADTQYF.

This clone is a singleton in its sample. V is TRBV10-1 and J is TRBJ1-5; TRBD1 is a possible D gene (6 bases). CDR1 and CDR2 (germline): WNHNN, SYGVQD (reference sequence). The V and J ends lost 2 bases and 1 base respectively, with 12 bases between them. The length of the CDR3 is 16 residues. The CDR3 region has the DNA TGCGCCAGCAGTGAGCCGGGGGGCGGCAGCAATCAGCCCCAGCATTTT. Its translation: CASSEPGGGSNQPQHF.

The rearrangement joins TRBV5-1 to TRBJ2-1; a weak D match, TRBD2 (5 bases). Germline V gives CDR1 SGHRS, CDR2 YFSETQ. This CDR3 has 14 residues. V was shortened by 0 bases and J by 7 bases, with 11 bases between the two germline ends. The CDR3 spells CASSLASSGNEQFF. The CDR3 region has the DNA TGCGCCAGCAGCTTGGCTTCTTCGGGGAATGAGCAGTTCTTC.

This clone was seen once. This sequence joins TRBV19 and TRBJ1-2; TRBD1 agrees at 9 bases. CDR3 length: 14 amino acids. V was pared by 4 bases and J by 7 bases, with 7 bases of the junction left unmatched. CDR1 is LNHDA, CDR2 SQIVND, per germline (reference sequence). The CDR3 nucleotides are TGTGCCAGTAGTAGTCCGGGACAGGGATCTGGCTACACCTTC. It encodes CASSSPGQGSGYTF.

V usage is TRBV11-3 and J usage is TRBJ1-5; D might be TRBD1 (5 bases). Trimming took 2 bases from V and 7 from J, leaving 12 bases between them. Germline-derived CDR1 and CDR2 are SGHNT and YENEEA. The CDR3 contains 14 residues. CDR3 region: CASSLQGSDQPQHF. As DNA, the CDR3 is TGTGCCAGCAGCTTACAGGGTAGTGACCAGCCCCAGCATTTT.

J is TRBJ2-3 and V is TRBV28; TRBD2 agrees at 9 bases. After removal of 2 bases from V and 3 bases from J, the junction contained 15 bases not matched to a gene. This CDR3 has 19 residues. Germline loops: CDR1 MDHEN, CDR2 SYDVKM. This CDR3 is CASSLPPLRSGRRTDTQYF. The DNA for the CDR3 is TGTGCCAGCAGTTTACCCCCCCTCCGAAGCGGGAGGAGGACAGATACGCAGTATTTT.

The chain has TRBV2 and TRBJ2-1; 15 bases align to TRBD2. J gave up 6 bases and V 1 base, and 7 bases lay outside the gene matches. This CDR3 contains 18 residues. Germline CDR1 is SNHLY and CDR2 is FYNNEI. CDR3: CASSEVGLAGGPVNEQFF. In DNA, the CDR3 is TGTGCCAGCAGTGAAGTCGGACTAGCGGGGGGGCCTGTCAATGAGCAGTTCTTC.

J is TRBJ1-5 and V is TRBV30; TRBD1 might be the D (6 bases). CDR1 is GTSNPN and CDR2 is SVGIG in the germline V gene (reference sequence). V lost 4 bases to trimming and J lost 3 bases, with 13 bases between them. This CDR3 is built from 14 residues. CDR3 sequence (DNA): TGTGCCTGGACCGGACAGTCCAACAATCAGCCCCAGCATTTT. It specifies CAWTGQSNNQPQHF.

The J gene is TRBJ2-7, the V gene TRBV30, with D possibly being TRBD2 (6 bases). CDR3 length: 13 residues. Trimming cost V 0 bases and J 0 bases, with 6 bases left between them. In germline, CDR1 is GTSNPN, CDR2 SVGIG (reference sequence). CDR3 nucleotides: TGTGCCTGGAGTGTGACTAGCTCCTACGAGCAGTACTTC. It encodes CAWSVTSSYEQYF.

The genes are TRBV7-2 and TRBJ2-3, with a weak D call TRBD2 (5 bases). The CDR3 loop spans 15 amino acids. Germline assignment: CDR1 SGHTA and CDR2 FQGNSA. The V end was cut by 7 bases, the J end by 8 bases, with 22 bases between. The DNA for the CDR3 is TGTGCCAGCACCATCAGTAGTGCGGGTCCGGGTACGCAGTATTTT. Its translation: CASTISSAGPGTQYF.

V and J are TRBV2 and TRBJ1-5; TRBD1 matches at 8 bases. Trimming removed 6 bases from V and 0 bases from J; junction bases left unmatched: 4. The germline gives CDR1 SNHLY, CDR2 FYNNEI. CDR3 length: 15 residues. The CDR3 DNA reads TGTGCCAGCAGCGGGGACAGGTATAGCAATCAGCCCCAGCATTTT. Amino acids: CASSGDRYSNQPQHF. The complete variable domain, with remaining parts taken from reference TRBV2 and TRBJ1-5, reads EPEVTQTPSHQVTQMGQEVILRCVPISNHLYFYWYRQILGQKVEFLVSFYNNEISEKSEIFDDQFSVERPDGSNFTLKIRSTKLEDSAMYFCASSGDRYSNQPQHFGDGTRLSIL.

This chain links TRBV19 with TRBJ1-5; tentative D call: TRBD1 (5 bases). CDR3 length: 18 amino acids. CDR1 and CDR2 from the germline V gene are LNHDA and SQIVND (reference sequence). Deletions cut 3 bases from V and 4 bases from J, with 22 bases between. This chain's CDR3 is CASSIGRTLNVINQPQHF. The CDR3 DNA sequence: TGTGCCAGTAGTATTGGACGGACACTTAACGTTATTAATCAGCCCCAGCATTTT.

This clone was counted once. CDR3 in amino acids: CASSNDRGKRQYF. The CDR3 region has the DNA TGTGCCAGCAGCAACGACAGGGGAAAACGGCAGTACTTC. This chain uses TRBV11-3 with TRBJ2-7, with 8 bases identical to TRBD1. Trimming at V came to 5 bases and at J to 9 bases, leaving 9 bases not matched to a gene. From germline, CDR1 is SGHNT and CDR2 YENEEA. The CDR3 has 13 residues.

The rearrangement joins TRBV6-1 to TRBJ1-5; D is uncertain. With 2 bases removed from V and 2 bases from J, the gap between germline ends came to 7 bases. The germline V gene encodes CDR1 MNHNS and CDR2 SASEGT. The CDR3 consists of 14 residues. The CDR3 DNA follows: TGTGCCAGCAGTGAAATCTTTCGCAATCAGCCCCAGCATTTT. The encoded protein is CASSEIFRNQPQHF.